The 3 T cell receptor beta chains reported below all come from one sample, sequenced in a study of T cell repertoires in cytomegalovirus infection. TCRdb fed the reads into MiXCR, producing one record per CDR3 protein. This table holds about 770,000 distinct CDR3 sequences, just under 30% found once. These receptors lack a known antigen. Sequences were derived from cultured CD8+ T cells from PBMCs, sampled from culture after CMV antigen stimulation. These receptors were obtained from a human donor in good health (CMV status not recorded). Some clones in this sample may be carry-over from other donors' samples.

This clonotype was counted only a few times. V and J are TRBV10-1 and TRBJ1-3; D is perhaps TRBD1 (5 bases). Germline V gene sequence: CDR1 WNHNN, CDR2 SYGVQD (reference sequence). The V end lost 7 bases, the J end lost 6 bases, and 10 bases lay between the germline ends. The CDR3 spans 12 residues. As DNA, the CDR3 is TGCGCCAGCAACCAGGGTGAAAACACCATATATTTT. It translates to CASNQGENTIYF.

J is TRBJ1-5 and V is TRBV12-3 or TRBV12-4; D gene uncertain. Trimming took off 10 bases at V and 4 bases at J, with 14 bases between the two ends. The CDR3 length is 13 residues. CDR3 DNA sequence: TGTGCCACCTCTCTCGGGTATAATCAGCCCCAGCATTTT. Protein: CATSLGYNQPQHF.

The CDR3 here is CASSLSGQIPYNEQFF. The DNA for the CDR3 is TGTGCCAGCAGCTTAAGTGGACAGATACCTTACAATGAGCAGTTCTTC. The chain has TRBV7-9 and TRBJ2-1, with D perhaps matching TRBD1 (6 bases). This CDR3 comprises 16 residues. Looked up from germline, CDR1 is SEHNR and CDR2 is FQNEAQ (reference sequence). Trimming left V 2 bases short and J 4 bases short, with 15 bases between.